These T cell receptor beta chains were read from a single sample in a study of blood T cell repertoires in COVID-19. Produced via immunoSEQ multiplex PCR; TCRdb's table is partial and in-frame only. The sample records over 200,000 clones, roughly 80% being singletons. Sequencing input: peripheral blood. These receptors were obtained from a woman in her 70s with active or convalescent COVID-19. The CDR3 runs from the conserved cysteine through the conserved F or W. D genes are given only for firm matches. Part of the rows lack a size; the others show once, few, many or a class for expanded clones.

d_call j_call v_call clone_size cdr3_aa cdr3_nt
. TRBJ2-7 TRBV29-1 few CSGQEASYEQYF TGCAGCGGACAGGAGGCATCCTACGAGCAGTACTTC
TRBD1 TRBJ1-1 TRBV5-1 many CASSLDGQGGTEAFF TGCGCCAGCAGCTTGGATGGACAGGGGGGCACTGAAGCTTTCTTT
TRBD2 TRBJ2-7 TRBV11-2 . CASSLLAGAYEQYF TGTGCCAGCAGCTTACTAGCGGGAGCCTACGAGCAGTACTTC
TRBD1 TRBJ1-2 TRBV5-4 once CASSPGGTGGSYGYTF TGTGCCAGCAGCCCGGGGGGTACAGGGGGTAGCTATGGCTACACCTTC
TRBD1 TRBJ1-6 TRBV5-1 . CASSYGQGGTLHF TGCGCCAGCAGCTACGGACAGGGTGGGACCCTCCACTTT
. TRBJ1-4 TRBV18 . CASSPGRAEEKLFF TGTGCCAGCTCACCGGGCAGGGCGGAGGAAAAACTGTTTTTT
. TRBJ1-2 TRBV29-1 . CSVGGQGQGYTF TGCAGCGTTGGTGGCCAGGGTCAGGGCTACACCTTC
TRBD1 TRBJ1-1 TRBV30 . CAWSMGQTREAFF TGTGCCTGGAGTATGGGACAGACGCGTGAAGCTTTCTTT
TRBD1 TRBJ2-7 TRBV7-2 . CASSPGQGRQVTYEQYF TGTGCCAGCAGCCCTGGACAGGGGAGACAGGTAACCTACGAGCAGTACTTC
. TRBJ1-4 TRBV28 few CASSSGGGVEKLFF TGTGCCAGCAGTTCGGGAGGAGGAGTAGAAAAACTGTTTTTT
. TRBJ1-1 TRBV24-1 . CATSAYGGEAFF TGTGCCACCAGTGCCTACGGGGGGGAAGCTTTCTTT
. TRBJ1-5 TRBV28 . CASSNQPQHF TGTGCCAGTTCGAATCAGCCCCAGCATTTT
TRBD1 TRBJ1-1 TRBV7-2 . CASSQDRGNTEAFF TGTGCCAGCAGCCAGGACAGGGGGAACACTGAAGCTTTCTTT